This T cell receptor (beta chain) was documented in a study of human T cells and chemical hapten exposure. In this sample, this clonotype turned up many times. What it binds is unknown. The time point is: patch test 1, 2 weeks after DPC sensitization. Treatment defined: therapeutic diphenylcyclopropenone sensitization with weekly scalp DPC. Total RNA was extracted from unfractionated whole blood. Samples of blood were obtained prior to the application of each patch test. Each CDR3 protein is one row after TCRdb ran MiXCR on the RACE reads. This table holds some 43,000 distinct CDR3 sequences, about 4% found once. General observations from the study: Expanded TCRs produced significantly more large CDR3 similarity clusters than controls did. With DPC sensitization, TCRs exceeding 1 in 1000 frequency showed no change.

This CDR3 has 14 amino acids. Trimming removed 6 bases from V and 4 bases from J, with 12 bases in between. Germline lookup yields CDR1 MDHEN and CDR2 SYDVKM. This TCR derives from a man in his fifties or sixties with alopecia areata. Some clones in this sample may be carry-over from other donors' samples. The specimen comprised whole blood, sampled in connection with sensitization to the hapten diphenylcyclopropenone (DPC). The rearrangement uses TRBV28 and TRBJ1-4, with D tentatively TRBD1 (6 bases). Here the CDR3 reads CASSLTGFNEKLFF. In nucleotides, the CDR3 is TGTGCCAGCAGCCTGACAGGCTTTAATGAAAAACTGTTTTTT.